This entry features one T cell receptor (beta chain) sequence. The data originate from a study of control samples from healthy donors and cancer patients. The CDR3 is 14 residues long. Germline assignment: CDR1 MDHEN and CDR2 SYDVKM. Between the trimmed V and J ends, which lost 6 bases and 5 bases, there was a span of 11 bases. Clones were sequenced by immunoSEQ multiplex PCR, and TCRdb holds only the in-frame ones, with some missing. The repertoire includes 60,000 to 75,000 clones, 87% of them detected once, and 2% to 2.5% sits in the top ten. V gene TRBV28 combines with J gene TRBJ1-6; D is unresolved. The receptor was isolated from a woman in her 50s with head and neck cancer. The sequenced sample was PBMCs. This chain's CDR3 is CASRLQRDNSPLHF. The CDR3 DNA reads as TGTGCCAGCAGACTGCAGAGGGATAATTCACCCCTCCACTTT.